What follows are 5 T cell receptor beta chains derived from one specimen sequenced in a study of vaccination effects on CD4 cells after COVID-19. Assay: immunoSEQ multiplex PCR; the TCRdb copy retains only in-frame clones and omits some. The table lists 10,000 to 13,000 clones, just under 75% of them singletons. Within the ViraFEST assay, antigen-specific CD4+ T cells underwent expansion with viral peptide pools prior to sequencing. After less than 11 days in culture, the CD4+ T cells were isolated. These receptors' antigens are unknown. The sample here was CD4+ T cells from PBMCs cultured with HCoV-229E spike peptides, taken before COVID-19 vaccination. Source of these receptors: a human donor who received a COVID-19 vaccine.

By share, this clone counts as medium-sized. One junction end does not reproduce the germline sequence, and a read error may be involved. This chain links TRBV30 with TRBJ1-3; the match to TRBD1 covers 8 bases. There are 13 residues in the CDR3. Germline assignment: CDR1 GTSNPN and CDR2 SVGIG (reference sequence). CDR3 sequence: CAGRGQGLDTIYF. The CDR3 DNA is TGTGCCGGGAGAGGACAGGGTCTAGACACCATATATTTT.

The rearrangement links TRBV5-1 to TRBJ2-5, with TRBD2 matching over 9 bases. The CDR3 extends over 15 amino acids. Germline assignment: CDR1 SGHRS and CDR2 YFSETQ. Losses at the gene ends were 0 bases for V and 1 base for J; bases not matched to a gene: 1. CDR3: CASSLGTSVQETQYF. The CDR3 DNA reads TGCGCCAGCAGCTTGGGGACTAGCGTCCAAGAGACCCAGTACTTC.

This clone appeared a single time. This chain connects TRBV7-8 to TRBJ2-3; the D gene could be TRBD1 or TRBD2 (5 bases each). The CDR3 is 16 amino acids. V was trimmed by 1 base and J by 0 bases, leaving 11 bases between them. Germline V CDR1 and CDR2: SGHVS, FQNEAQ. In DNA form, the CDR3 reads TGTGCCAGCAGCTTAGGGGACCGTCATAGCACAGATACGCAGTATTTT. This codes for CASSLGDRHSTDTQYF. The full variable domain, completed using reference TRBV7-8 and TRBJ2-3, is GAGVSQSPRYKVAKRGQDVALRCDPISGHVSLFWYQQALGQGPEFLTYFQNEAQLDKSGLPSDRFFAERPEGSVSTLKIQRTQQEDSAVYLCASSLGDRHSTDTQYFGPGTRLTVL.

The genes are TRBV9 and TRBJ1-3; 12 nucleotides align to TRBD1. CDR3 length: 15 amino acids. V shed 0 bases, J shed 6 bases, and the junction held 1 base outside the gene matches. Germline loops: CDR1 SGDLS, CDR2 YYNGEE. CDR3 region: CASSVEGQGANTIYF. In DNA form, the CDR3 reads TGTGCCAGCAGCGTAGAGGGACAGGGGGCAAACACCATATATTTT. Full variable domain (outside the CDR3, taken from reference TRBV9 and TRBJ1-3): DSGVTQTPKHLITATGQRVTLRCSPRSGDLSVYWYQQSLDQGLQFLIQYYNGEERAKGNILERFSAQQFPDLHSELNLSSLELGDSALYFCASSVEGQGANTIYFGEGSWLTVV.

This sequence joins TRBV7-2 and TRBJ2-7, with 8 bases identical to TRBD2. From germline, CDR1 is SGHTA and CDR2 FQGNSA. This CDR3 is built from 16 residues. The ends lost 5 bases at V and 0 bases at J; junction bases unmatched: 9. CDR3 sequence: CASSPGGGTLSYEQYF. The DNA of the CDR3 is TGTGCCAGCAGCCCGGGGGGGGGAACCCTCTCCTACGAGCAGTACTTC. Supplemented by reference TRBV7-2 and TRBJ2-7, the full variable domain reads GAGVSQSPSNKVTEKGKDVELRCDPISGHTALYWYRQSLGQGLEFLIYFQGNSAPDKSGLPSDRFSAERTGGSVSTLTIQRTQQEDSAVYLCASSPGGGTLSYEQYFGPGTRLTVT.